The clone carrying this T cell receptor beta chain has only a few counts. Sequencing used immunoSEQ v3. Profiled with immunoSEQ multiplex PCR; TCRdb holds only in-frame clones, not every one. Of more than 20,000 clones listed, about 70% are singletons. This sample was included in a study of TIL therapy for anti-PD-1-resistant metastatic lung cancer. Study-wide background: Tumors were harvested before any PD-1/PD-L1 blockade.

Per the germline V gene, CDR1 is MNHEY and CDR2 is SMNVEV (reference sequence). This CDR3 has 17 amino acids. V lost 3 bases, J lost 5 bases, and 12 bases stayed unmatched. Time point meaning: pre-treatment sample, taken before nivolumab and TIL therapy. This TCR derives from a person aged 25 to 85 with non-small cell lung cancer. The chain carries TRBV27 and TRBJ2-5; 10 nucleotides align to TRBD2. The source material was blood, sampled at baseline. Here the CDR3 reads CASSFSSGRAKRETQYF. CDR3 coding DNA: TGTGCCAGCAGTTTTTCCAGCGGGAGGGCAAAAAGGGAGACCCAGTACTTC.